This T cell receptor beta chain was recovered during a study of T-cell memory formation after mild COVID-19. General study findings and limits: CM and EM subsets held most contracting CD4+ clones; EMRA held CD8+ ones.

The germline gives CDR1 SGHDT, CDR2 YYEEEE. This CDR3 contains 14 residues. Deletions cut 5 bases from V and 4 bases from J, with 12 bases between. There are many counts of this clonotype. Antigen unknown. TCRdb processed the 5' RACE reads anew with MiXCR; each CDR3 protein has one entry. The sample has 550,000 to 600,000 distinct CDR3 sequences, around a sixth seen once. The origin of this receptor is an adult woman who had mild COVID-19 (a few samples of this study predate the infection). Cell type and time point are not known. The chain uses TRBV5-6 and TRBJ2-2, with D perhaps given as TRBD1 or TRBD2 (5 bases each). Sequenced input: PBMCs or a T cell subset sorted from them (not recorded which). The chain's CDR3 is CASRPVRGTGELFF. CDR3 in DNA: TGTGCCAGCAGGCCCGTGAGGGGCACCGGGGAGCTGTTTTTT.